Listed here are 29 T cell receptor beta chains from one sample, sequenced in a study of neurological immune-mediated disorders (dated by TCRdb to between 2018 and 2020). The method was 5' RACE. Sequencing was performed on an Illumina HiSeq 2500. Through fastp at Q25 and MiXCR, TCRdb rebuilt clones from the public reads, retaining in-frame beta chains. Rows are combined by CDR3 protein, so each entry shows the most common genes and DNA. This sample lists 55,000 to 75,000 distinct CDR3 sequences; about 13% were detected once. In total, the top ten clones hold around 10% of the sample. Source material: PBMCs. These receptors originate from a woman aged 55 to 70 with HTLV-1-associated myelopathy (HAM/TSP).

In this sample, this clonotype turned up many times. The chain uses TRBV5-1 and TRBJ1-2, with D maybe TRBD1 (5 bases). V shed 0 bases and J shed 8 bases, with 5 bases lying between them. This CDR3 contains 11 residues. In germline, CDR1 is SGHRS, CDR2 YFSETQ. CDR3 nucleotide sequence: TGCGCCAGCAGCTTGGAGGGGGGCTACACCTTC. Translated: CASSLEGGYTF.

There are many counts of this clonotype. The germline gene is not matched at one end of the junction; a read error may be the cause. V usage is TRBV7-2 and J usage is TRBJ2-1; TRBD2 matches 11 bases. This CDR3 contains 14 residues. CDR1 and CDR2 (germline): SGHTA, FQGNSA. The CDR3: CASSLAGGPQEQFF. Here the CDR3 DNA reads TGTGCCAGCAGTTTAGCGGGAGGGCCGCAGGAGCAGTTCTTC.

Ten or more counts support this clonotype. This rearrangement joins TRBV15 to TRBJ2-7; possible D gene TRBD2, 5 bases. V was pared by 1 base and J by 0 bases, with 16 bases between. Germline loops: CDR1 LNHNV, CDR2 YYDKDF (reference sequence). This CDR3 has 17 residues. The chain's CDR3 is CATSRGPNWESSYEQYF. The CDR3 nucleotides are TGTGCCACCAGCAGAGGTCCTAACTGGGAGTCCTCCTACGAGCAGTACTTC.

The rearrangement uses TRBV29-1 and TRBJ2-7, with a possible D match to TRBD2 (6 bases). In germline, CDR1 is SQVTM, CDR2 ANQGSEA. The germline V and J ends were trimmed by 4 bases and 7 bases, with 20 bases remaining between them. The CDR3 spans 14 residues. Written as DNA, the CDR3 is TGCAGCGTTGTGCATGGTGGAGGGTCGCGGGAGCAGTACTTC. Its translation: CSVVHGGGSREQYF.

Many counts were recorded for this clonotype. The chain joins TRBV5-1 to TRBJ2-5; D might be TRBD1 (5 bases). Germline loops: CDR1 SGHRS, CDR2 YFSETQ. The germline V and J ends were trimmed by 3 bases and 5 bases, with 8 bases remaining between them. This CDR3 comprises 12 residues. In nucleotides, the CDR3 is TGCGCCAGCAGCTCAAAGGGGGAGACCCAGTACTTC. It codes for CASSSKGETQYF.

This clonotype has at least ten counts. The chain joins TRBV28 to TRBJ1-5; perhaps TRBD1 as D (5 bases). The V end lost 5 bases, the J end lost 6 bases, and 14 bases lay between the germline ends. There are 14 residues in the CDR3. Per germline, CDR1 MDHEN and CDR2 SYDVKM. CDR3 nucleotide sequence: TGTGCCAGCAGTCTTGGGGGATGGGGTCAGCCCCAGCATTTT. This sequence encodes CASSLGGWGQPQHF.

This clonotype was recorded many times. The chain recombines TRBV5-1 with TRBJ2-7; 10 bases agree with TRBD2. This CDR3 has 18 residues. Germline trimming cut 1 base from V and 1 base from J; bases unmatched to any gene: 11. CDR1 is SGHRS and CDR2 is YFSETQ in the germline V gene. The CDR3: CASSLQGASGSRSYEQYF. The CDR3 bases are TGCGCCAGCAGCTTGCAGGGGGCTAGCGGGAGCAGATCCTACGAGCAGTACTTC.

Many counts were recorded for this clonotype. The V call is TRBV3-1, the J call TRBJ2-1, with a possible D match to TRBD2 (6 bases). The CDR3 spans 15 residues. Trimming took off 1 base at V and 7 bases at J, with 14 bases between the two ends. Germline V CDR1 and CDR2: LGHDT, YNNKEL (reference sequence). The CDR3 sequence is CASSQGRWAGNEQFF. The CDR3 DNA follows: TGTGCCAGCAGCCAAGGCAGGTGGGCGGGGAATGAGCAGTTCTTC.

This clonotype was counted ten times or more. V gene TRBV5-1 combines with J gene TRBJ2-5; 12 bases align to TRBD2. Trimming at V came to 4 bases and at J to 3 bases, leaving 7 bases not matched to a gene. The CDR3 is 16 amino acids. Germline V lookup: CDR1 SGHRS, CDR2 YFSETQ. This CDR3 reads CASSQALAGGEETQYF. As DNA, the CDR3 is TGCGCCAGCAGCCAAGCGCTAGCGGGAGGGGAAGAGACCCAGTACTTC. Combining the CDR3 with reference TRBV5-1 and TRBJ2-5 gives the whole variable domain KAGVTQTPRYLIKTRGQQVTLSCSPISGHRSVSWYQQTPGQGLQFLFEYFSETQRNKGNFPGRFSGRQFSNSRSEMNVSTLELGDSALYLCASSQALAGGEETQYFGPGTRLLVL.

V usage is TRBV7-9 and J usage is TRBJ1-1; no firm D call. Germline CDR1 and CDR2: SEHNR and FQNEAQ (reference sequence). V was pared by 5 bases and J by 5 bases, with 12 bases between. The CDR3 is made up of 13 amino acids. The CDR3: CASSPEAGTEAFF. For the CDR3, the DNA is TGTGCCAGCAGCCCCGAGGCTGGGACTGAAGCTTTCTTT.

Ten or more counts support this clonotype. The chain employs TRBV2 and TRBJ2-2, with D maybe TRBD2 (6 bases). Germline lookup yields CDR1 SNHLY and CDR2 FYNNEI. Trimming took 6 bases from V and 6 from J, leaving 14 bases between them. The CDR3 spans 14 residues. The CDR3 loop reads CASSWDGGAGELFF. CDR3 coding DNA: TGTGCCAGCAGCTGGGACGGGGGAGCCGGGGAGCTGTTTTTT.

This clonotype appeared many times. The chain couples TRBV5-6 to TRBJ2-5; 7 bases are shared with TRBD2. Per germline, CDR1 SGHDT and CDR2 YYEEEE. This CDR3 is built from 13 residues. The V gene end was trimmed by 3 bases and the J gene end by 7 bases; junction bases not matched to a gene: 6. CDR3 in DNA: TGTGCCAGCAGCTCCCTTGGGGGGGGGACCCAGTACTTC. It yields the protein CASSSLGGGTQYF.

This clonotype showed up many times. The rearrangement links TRBV6-5 to TRBJ1-2, with 7 bases matching TRBD1. The germline gives CDR1 MNHEY, CDR2 SVGAGI. This CDR3 has 14 residues. The J segment lost 4 bases and the V segment lost 6 bases, leaving 8 bases of the junction unmatched. The CDR3 region is CASRKKTGSYGYTF. For the CDR3, the DNA is TGTGCCAGCAGGAAGAAGACAGGGAGCTATGGCTACACCTTC.

Ten or more counts support this clonotype. The chain couples TRBV20-1 to TRBJ2-7; D is ambiguous. Between the trimmed V and J ends, which lost 3 bases and 6 bases, there was a span of 15 bases. Germline values: CDR1 DFQATT, CDR2 SNEGSKA (reference sequence). The CDR3 loop spans 13 amino acids. CDR3 sequence (DNA): TGCAGTGCTAGGGCAAGATCTTTAGGCGAGCAGTACTTC. Its protein product is CSARARSLGEQYF.

The table lists this clonotype with many counts. The chain couples TRBV12-3 or TRBV12-4 to TRBJ2-1; no reliable D call. The CDR3 totals 11 residues. V dropped 7 bases and J dropped 3 bases, with 4 bases sitting between them. CDR3 loop: CASKRYNEQFF. The DNA for the CDR3 is TGTGCCAGCAAGCGCTACAATGAGCAGTTCTTC.

This clonotype was counted ten times or more. This rearrangement joins TRBV28 to TRBJ2-1; TRBD2 is a possible D gene (5 bases). The CDR3 extends over 12 amino acids. Germline V gene sequence: CDR1 MDHEN, CDR2 SYDVKM. With 7 bases removed from V and 9 bases from J, the gap between germline ends came to 13 bases. CDR3 residues: CASTRDRSEQFF. DNA for the CDR3: TGTGCCAGCACGAGGGATAGGAGTGAGCAGTTCTTC.

This clonotype has ten or more counts. The V gene is TRBV7-9, the J gene TRBJ2-2; D may be TRBD2 (5 bases). Trimming shortened V by 1 base and J by 5 bases, and 11 bases separated the two germline ends. The V gene's germline CDR1 is SEHNR and CDR2 FQNEAQ (reference sequence). This CDR3 spans 15 amino acids. CDR3 region: CASSLDWTETGELFF. The CDR3 region has the DNA TGTGCCAGCAGCTTAGACTGGACTGAGACCGGGGAGCTGTTTTTT. Based on the CDR3 plus reference TRBV7-9 and TRBJ2-2, the full variable domain is DTGVSQNPRHKITKRGQNVTFRCDPISEHNRLYWYRQTLGQGPEFLTYFQNEAQLEKSRLLSDRFSAERPKGSFSTLEIQRTEQGDSAMYLCASSLDWTETGELFFGEGSRLTVL.

This clonotype was found many times. This rearrangement joins TRBV5-5 to TRBJ1-5; TRBD1 might be the D (5 bases). V was cut by 2 bases and J by 5 bases, with 8 bases left in between. CDR1 and CDR2 (germline): SGHKS, YYEKEE (reference sequence). The CDR3 totals 13 residues. The CDR3 nucleotides are TGTGCCAGCAGCTTTGTAGGGGATCAGCCCCAGCATTTT. This translates into CASSFVGDQPQHF.

In its sample, this clonotype was seen many times. The chain uses TRBV5-1 and TRBJ2-1; a possible D gene is TRBD1 (6 bases). Germline V lookup: CDR1 SGHRS, CDR2 YFSETQ. This CDR3 has 16 residues. V was cut by 7 bases and J by 0 bases, with 17 bases left in between. CDR3 nucleotides: TGCGCCAGCGGGATTCAAACAGGGAGCTCCTACAATGAGCAGTTCTTC. It specifies CASGIQTGSSYNEQFF. The full variable domain, completed using reference TRBV5-1 and TRBJ2-1, is KAGVTQTPRYLIKTRGQQVTLSCSPISGHRSVSWYQQTPGQGLQFLFEYFSETQRNKGNFPGRFSGRQFSNSRSEMNVSTLELGDSALYLCASGIQTGSSYNEQFFGPGTRLTVL.

This rearrangement joins TRBV5-1 to TRBJ2-7; TRBD2 matches at 8 bases. V lost 0 bases and J lost 0; bases outside the gene matches: 5. CDR1 SGHRS and CDR2 YFSETQ come from the germline V gene. There are 16 residues in the CDR3. CDR3 amino acids: CASSLVCREGSYEQYF. The DNA for the CDR3 is TGCGCCAGCAGCTTGGTCTGTCGGGAGGGCTCCTACGAGCAGTACTTC.

This clonotype appeared many times. This chain links TRBV20-1 with TRBJ2-3; 11 bases are shared with TRBD2. The CDR3 is 16 residues long. The V segment lost 0 bases and the J segment 3 bases; nucleotides outside the gene matches: 5. Germline CDR1 and CDR2: DFQATT and SNEGSKA (reference sequence). CDR3 nucleotide sequence: TGCAGTGCTAGAGATCCCCTAGCGGGAGGTACAGATACGCAGTATTTT. It specifies CSARDPLAGGTDTQYF.

This clonotype was detected a few times. This sequence joins TRBV30 and TRBJ2-1, with TRBD2 identical over 11 bases. V shed 2 bases and J 9 bases; nucleotides not matched to a gene: 6. Germline loops: CDR1 GTSNPN, CDR2 SVGIG (reference sequence). There are 14 residues in the CDR3. CDR3 DNA: TGTGCCTGGAGTCGACTAGCGGGAAACGTTGAGCAGTTCTTC. Encoded protein: CAWSRLAGNVEQFF.

This clonotype occurred many times. The chain joins TRBV9 to TRBJ1-6, with 7 nucleotides matching TRBD1. The J segment lost 8 bases and the V segment lost 0 bases, leaving 5 bases of the junction unmatched. CDR1 is SGDLS and CDR2 is YYNGEE in the germline V gene. The CDR3 runs to 15 residues. CDR3 nucleotides: TGTGCCAGCAGCGTAGTGGAGGGGGCGGATTCACCCCTCCACTTT. It translates to CASSVVEGADSPLHF.

The table lists this clonotype with many counts. The chain links TRBV20-1 to TRBJ2-5; a weak D match, TRBD2 (5 bases). V was pared by 5 bases and J by 5 bases, with 6 bases between. Germline values: CDR1 DFQATT, CDR2 SNEGSKA (reference sequence). The CDR3 loop spans 10 amino acids. The CDR3 sequence: CSARGETQYF. The CDR3 DNA reads TGCAGTGCTCGAGGGGAGACCCAGTACTTC.

This clonotype was seen ten or more times. The chain has TRBV6-5 and TRBJ2-2; 8 nucleotides match TRBD2. This CDR3 contains 14 residues. The V and J ends lost 6 bases and 3 bases, in that order; junction bases with no gene match: 3. From germline, CDR1 is MNHEY and CDR2 SVGAGI. CDR3 coding DNA: TGTGCCAGCAGCCCCGGGAGGGACACCGGGGAGCTGTTTTTT. Residues: CASSPGRDTGELFF.

This clonotype was seen repeatedly, ten times or more. The chain carries TRBV28 and TRBJ2-2, with a tentative D call TRBD1 (8 bases). In germline, CDR1 is MDHEN, CDR2 SYDVKM. The CDR3 has 15 residues. Trimming removed 3 bases from V and 5 bases from J, with 13 bases in between. The CDR3 loop reads CASSLTGEGTGELFF. The CDR3 DNA sequence: TGTGCCAGCAGTTTGACAGGGGAGGGGACCGGGGAGCTGTTTTTT.

This clonotype was recorded once. This chain connects TRBV5-1 to TRBJ2-7; no reliable D call. CDR1 is SGHRS and CDR2 is YFSETQ in the germline V gene. Trimming stripped 0 bases from V and 3 bases from J, with 10 bases between. The CDR3 has 14 amino acids. CDR3 region: CASSLAYNYYEQYF. The CDR3 nucleotides read TGCGCCAGCAGCTTGGCTTACAACTACTACGAGCAGTACTTC.

This clonotype was found many times. This rearrangement joins TRBV6-5 to TRBJ2-2; TRBD2 agrees at 10 bases. The CDR3 covers 14 residues. Germline CDR1 and CDR2: MNHEY and SVGAGI. V was clipped by 4 bases and J by 7 bases; unmatched bases: 3. Here the CDR3 reads CASSLAGGNGELFF. The CDR3 nucleotides read TGTGCCAGCAGTTTAGCGGGAGGAAACGGGGAGCTGTTTTTT.

At least ten counts were recorded for this clonotype. The chain combines TRBV7-9 with TRBJ2-1, with D hard to call. Germline loops: CDR1 SEHNR, CDR2 FQNEAQ (reference sequence). V was clipped by 5 bases and J by 2 bases, with 4 bases between them. The CDR3 is made up of 12 amino acids. DNA of the CDR3: TGTGCCAGCAGCCGGGCCTACAATGAGCAGTTCTTC. Its protein is CASSRAYNEQFF.